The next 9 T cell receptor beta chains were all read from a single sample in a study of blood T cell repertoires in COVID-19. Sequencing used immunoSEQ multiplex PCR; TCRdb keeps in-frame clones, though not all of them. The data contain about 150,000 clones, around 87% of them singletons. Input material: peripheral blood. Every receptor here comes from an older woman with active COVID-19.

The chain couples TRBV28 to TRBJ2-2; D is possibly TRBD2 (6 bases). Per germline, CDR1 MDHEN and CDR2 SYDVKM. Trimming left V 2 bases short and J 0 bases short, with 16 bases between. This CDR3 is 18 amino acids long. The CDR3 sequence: CASSLRELASPNTGELFF. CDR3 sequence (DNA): TGTGCCAGCAGTTTAAGGGAACTAGCAAGTCCGAACACCGGGGAGCTGTTTTTT.

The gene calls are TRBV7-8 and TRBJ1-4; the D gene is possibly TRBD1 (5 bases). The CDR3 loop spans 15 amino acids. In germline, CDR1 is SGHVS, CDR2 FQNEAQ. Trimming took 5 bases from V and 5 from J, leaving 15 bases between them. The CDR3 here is CASSARRVGNEKLFF. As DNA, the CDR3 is TGTGCCAGCAGCGCCCGCAGGGTGGGGAATGAAAAACTGTTTTTT.

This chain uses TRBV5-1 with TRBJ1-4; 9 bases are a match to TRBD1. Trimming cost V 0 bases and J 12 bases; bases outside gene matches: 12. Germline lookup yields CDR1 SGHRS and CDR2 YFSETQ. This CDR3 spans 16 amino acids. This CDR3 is CASSLVNRGPGKELFF. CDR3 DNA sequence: TGCGCCAGCAGCTTGGTAAACAGGGGGCCCGGGAAGGAACTGTTTTTT.

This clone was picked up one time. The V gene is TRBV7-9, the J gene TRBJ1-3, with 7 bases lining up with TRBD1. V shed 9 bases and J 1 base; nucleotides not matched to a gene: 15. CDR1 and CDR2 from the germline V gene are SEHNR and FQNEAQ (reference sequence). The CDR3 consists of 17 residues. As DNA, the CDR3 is TGTGCCAGTTACCTAACCGGGACAGCTCGTTCTGGAAACACCATATATTTT. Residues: CASYLTGTARSGNTIYF.

CDR3 residues: CASSAGMGQGRYEQYF. The CDR3, as DNA: TGTGCCAGCAGCGCTGGGATGGGACAGGGGAGATACGAGCAGTACTTC. J is TRBJ2-7 and V is TRBV9; 10 nucleotides match TRBD1. J gave up 4 bases and V 3 bases, and 10 bases lay outside the gene matches. The CDR3 runs 16 residues. Germline loops: CDR1 SGDLS, CDR2 YYNGEE.

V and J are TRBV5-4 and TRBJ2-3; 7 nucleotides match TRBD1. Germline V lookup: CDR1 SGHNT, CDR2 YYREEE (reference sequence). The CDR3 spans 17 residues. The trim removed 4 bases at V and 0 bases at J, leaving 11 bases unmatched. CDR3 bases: TGTGCCAGCAGCCCATTAAGGGGGCCGGCTAGCACAGATACGCAGTATTTT. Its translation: CASSPLRGPASTDTQYF.

Here the CDR3 reads CASRSREVGSPLHF. The CDR3 DNA sequence: TGTGCCAGCAGGTCCCGTGAGGTCGGTTCACCCCTCCACTTT. The chain recombines TRBV6-5 with TRBJ1-6, with D hard to call. V was clipped by 6 bases and J by 9 bases, with 15 bases between them. The CDR3 totals 14 residues. Germline assignment: CDR1 MNHEY and CDR2 SVGAGI.

The CDR3 DNA follows: TGTGCCAGCAGCCCGTCTTACGAGCAGTACTTC. Its translation: CASSPSYEQYF. The chain employs TRBV11-2 and TRBJ2-7; no firm D call. The V gene lost 5 bases and the J gene lost 4 bases, with 6 bases spanning the gap. The CDR3 extends over 11 amino acids. Germline V lookup: CDR1 SGHAT, CDR2 FQNNGV.

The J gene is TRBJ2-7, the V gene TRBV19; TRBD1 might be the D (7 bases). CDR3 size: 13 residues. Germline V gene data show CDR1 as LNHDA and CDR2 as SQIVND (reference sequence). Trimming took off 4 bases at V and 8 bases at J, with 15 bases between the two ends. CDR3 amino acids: CASSTGRGTQQYF. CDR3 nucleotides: TGTGCCAGTAGTACAGGCAGGGGGACTCAGCAGTACTTC.